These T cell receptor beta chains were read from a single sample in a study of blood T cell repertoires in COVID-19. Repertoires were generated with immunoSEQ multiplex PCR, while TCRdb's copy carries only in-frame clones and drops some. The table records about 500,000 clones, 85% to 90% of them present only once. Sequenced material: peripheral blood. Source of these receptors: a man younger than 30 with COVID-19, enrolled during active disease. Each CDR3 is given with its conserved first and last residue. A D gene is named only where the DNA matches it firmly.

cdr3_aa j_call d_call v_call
CASSPTSADTQYF TRBJ2-3 TRBD2 TRBV7-7
CASSERGSNQPQHF TRBJ1-5 . TRBV7-9
CASSKEEDTSGNTIYF TRBJ1-3 . TRBV21-1
CASKGGGWKQYF TRBJ2-7 . TRBV2
CASSLSTASGREGIQYF TRBJ2-4 TRBD2 TRBV25-1
CASSLQQARAVNEQFF TRBJ2-1 . TRBV16
CASSQGIQGMNTEAFF TRBJ1-1 TRBD1 TRBV4-1
CASSLDGAHLSSYEQYF TRBJ2-7 . TRBV5-6
CASSLFGGANYGYTF TRBJ1-2 . TRBV27
CAGASGVPYEQYF TRBJ2-7 TRBD2 TRBV2
CASSGLAGGIQTQYF TRBJ2-5 TRBD2 TRBV13
CASSTPTGYYGYTF TRBJ1-2 . TRBV5-4
CASSEGQGKNNEQFF TRBJ2-1 TRBD1 TRBV2
CASSLLGLAGPGELFF TRBJ2-2 TRBD2 TRBV7-6
CASSQMVFAGNEQFF TRBJ2-1 . TRBV3-1/TRBV3-2
CASSVAGGVVDTQYF TRBJ2-3 TRBD2 TRBV9
CAFDRANTGELFF TRBJ2-2 . TRBV30
CASSPHVNLAGATGGELFF TRBJ2-2 TRBD2 TRBV9
CASSFERSIQYF TRBJ2-4 . TRBV5-4
CASSPGTGTEAFF TRBJ1-1 TRBD1 TRBV3-1/TRBV3-2
CASRAGQPYEQYF TRBJ2-7 . TRBV28
CASRPGLISNQPQHF TRBJ1-5 . TRBV6-5
CAIQGSPTDTQYF TRBJ2-3 . TRBV10-3
CASSLAWGPTEAFF TRBJ1-1 . TRBV7-9
CASSLGVGRIPNQPQHF TRBJ1-5 . TRBV5-4
CATSELHRGGLHF TRBJ1-6 TRBD1 TRBV24-1